Below, 25 T cell receptor beta chains from the same sample are listed, as sequenced in a study of radiation and T cells in renal cell carcinoma. Time point described: blood 2 weeks post-SBRT. Sample treatment: 15 Gy SBRT to primary tumor, nephrectomy 4 weeks later. Sequencing was performed with immunoSEQ multiplex PCR; in TCRdb, only in-frame clones are kept and a portion is missing. The sample gives approximately 79,000 clones, about 81% of which show up once; under 6.5% is in the top ten. This specimen was blood, taken from a patient whose treatment included radiotherapy and nephrectomy. The receptors stem from a man between 60 and 75 years old with renal cell carcinoma.

The chain has TRBV28 and TRBJ2-7, with 12 positions matching TRBD1. From germline, CDR1 is MDHEN and CDR2 SYDVKM. Trimming at V came to 6 bases and at J to 6 bases, leaving 6 bases not matched to a gene. This CDR3 comprises 14 residues. CDR3 DNA: TGTGCCAGCAGACGGGACAGGGGGCGCGTCGAGCAGTACTTC. It yields the protein CASRRDRGRVEQYF.

The chain recombines TRBV15 with TRBJ2-1; D assignment may be TRBD1 or TRBD2 (6 bases each). Trimming stripped 4 bases from V and 1 base from J, with 17 bases between. CDR3 length: 17 residues. CDR1 LNHNV and CDR2 YYDKDF come from the germline V gene (reference sequence). The DNA of the CDR3 is TGTGCCACCAGCATCATCGGCCGGGGGCTTTCCTACAATGAGCAGTTCTTC. This codes for CATSIIGRGLSYNEQFF.

This chain links TRBV10-3 with TRBJ1-1; D ambiguous. In germline, CDR1 is ENHRY, CDR2 SYGVKD. CDR3 length equals 13 residues. The ends were cut back, 6 bases at V and 1 base at J, with 9 bases in the middle. The CDR3 DNA reads TGTGCCATCAGGAGGACGGGGAACACTGAAGCTTTCTTT. Translation gives CAIRRTGNTEAFF.

J is TRBJ2-1 and V is TRBV7-9; D remains unclear. This CDR3 region has 14 residues. The germline V gene encodes CDR1 SEHNR and CDR2 FQNEAQ (reference sequence). Trimming removed 5 bases at V and 9 bases at J, with 17 bases between. CDR3 DNA: TGTGCCAGCAGCCCAGCGACCAACAGTCCTGAGCAGTTCTTC. Translating gives CASSPATNSPEQFF.

The J gene is TRBJ1-1, the V gene TRBV12-5, with 7 bases aligning to TRBD1. V shed 5 bases, J shed 7 bases, and the junction held 13 bases outside the gene matches. Germline assignment: CDR1 LGHNT and CDR2 FRNRAP. The CDR3 runs to 15 residues. For the CDR3, the DNA is TGTGCTAGTGGTCGCGATAACAGGGGTCTCAGTGAAGCTTTCTTT. Its protein is CASGRDNRGLSEAFF.

The chain has TRBV27 and TRBJ1-2; 7 bases align to TRBD1. V lost 7 bases and J lost 0; bases outside the gene matches: 8. This CDR3 region has 15 residues. Per the germline V gene, CDR1 is MNHEY and CDR2 is SMNVEV (reference sequence). Here the CDR3 reads CASTLDREANYGYTF. The CDR3 DNA follows: TGTGCCAGCACCTTAGACAGGGAAGCTAACTATGGCTACACCTTC.

The CDR3 is CASSPPQGYGYTF. In DNA, the CDR3 is TGTGCCAGCAGTCCGCCACAGGGTTACGGCTACACCTTC. The chain couples TRBV6-1 to TRBJ1-2; tentatively, D is TRBD1 (6 bases). V lost 5 bases, J lost 8 bases, and 15 bases lay in between. The CDR3 has 13 amino acids. Germline V gene lookup returns CDR1 MNHNS and CDR2 SASEGT.

The J gene is TRBJ2-2, the V gene TRBV11-2; the D gene is possibly TRBD2 (5 bases). The CDR3 has 13 amino acids. The germline V gene has CDR1 SGHAT and CDR2 FQNNGV. Deletions cut 5 bases from V and 3 bases from J, with 7 bases between. The CDR3 DNA reads as TGTGCCAGCAGCCGAGCGGACACCGGGGAGCTGTTTTTT. This translates into CASSRADTGELFF.

V gene TRBV27 combines with J gene TRBJ2-7; 12 bases agree with TRBD2. CDR3 length equals 15 residues. Germline V gives CDR1 MNHEY, CDR2 SMNVEV (reference sequence). V gave up 5 bases and J gave up 4 bases; unmatched junction bases: 6. The CDR3 DNA follows: TGTGCCAGCAGTATAACTAGCGGGAGGCCATACGAGCAGTACTTC. It translates to CASSITSGRPYEQYF.

The rearrangement joins TRBV19 to TRBJ2-7; 8 positions agree with TRBD1. The V and J ends lost 3 bases and 1 base, in that order; junction bases with no gene match: 11. The germline CDR1 and CDR2 sequences are LNHDA and SQIVND (reference sequence). The CDR3 totals 17 residues. The CDR3 sequence is CASSMGRRGLESYEQYF. The CDR3 nucleotides are TGTGCCAGTAGTATGGGTCGCAGGGGGCTAGAGTCCTACGAGCAGTACTTC.

The rearrangement joins TRBV5-1 to TRBJ2-7; D possibly corresponds to TRBD2 (7 bases). Per the germline V gene, CDR1 is SGHRS and CDR2 is YFSETQ. The CDR3 consists of 14 residues. The V and J ends lost 3 bases and 0 bases respectively, with 10 bases between them. The CDR3, as DNA: TGCGCCAGCAGCTGGGGGGGCTTCTCCTACGAGCAGTACTTC. Protein: CASSWGGFSYEQYF. The full variable domain, in which reference TRBV5-1 and TRBJ2-7 provide the parts outside the CDR3, is KAGVTQTPRYLIKTRGQQVTLSCSPISGHRSVSWYQQTPGQGLQFLFEYFSETQRNKGNFPGRFSGRQFSNSRSEMNVSTLELGDSALYLCASSWGGFSYEQYFGPGTRLTVT.

The V call is TRBV27, the J call TRBJ2-7; D gene uncertain. Trimming removed 7 bases at V and 0 bases at J, with 10 bases between. Germline V gives CDR1 MNHEY, CDR2 SMNVEV (reference sequence). The length of the CDR3 is 13 residues. The CDR3 sequence is CASTFLSSYEQYF. CDR3 DNA: TGTGCCAGCACCTTTCTTAGCTCCTACGAGCAGTACTTC.

The chain has TRBV9 and TRBJ1-1; TRBD1 is a possible D gene (5 bases). This CDR3 spans 19 amino acids. Per the germline V gene, CDR1 is SGDLS and CDR2 is YYNGEE. V was shortened by 0 bases and J by 7 bases, with 28 bases between the two germline ends. The CDR3 nucleotides read TGTGCCAGCAGCGTAGTTGAAACAGGACCGAGAGATTTAGTCAATGAAGCTTTCTTT. Translation gives CASSVVETGPRDLVNEAFF.

V usage is TRBV29-1 and J usage is TRBJ2-1; D possibly corresponds to TRBD1 (6 bases). Germline V gene lookup returns CDR1 SQVTM and CDR2 ANQGSEA. This CDR3 region has 14 residues. V dropped 4 bases and J dropped 1 base, with 11 bases sitting between them. The CDR3 loop reads CSVVVGGSYNEQFF. The CDR3 bases are TGCAGCGTTGTAGTAGGGGGATCCTACAATGAGCAGTTCTTC.

CDR3 DNA: TGTGCCAGCAGCCTTACAGGGTTTGGGGAAAAACTGTTTTTT. Its translation is CASSLTGFGEKLFF. The chain links TRBV27 to TRBJ1-4; D might be TRBD1 (6 bases). The V and J ends lost 6 bases and 8 bases respectively, with 16 bases between them. The germline gives CDR1 MNHEY, CDR2 SMNVEV (reference sequence). The CDR3 has 14 residues.

The rearrangement uses TRBV5-1 and TRBJ2-7; 8 bases fit TRBD1. V was pared by 4 bases and J by 6 bases, with 6 bases of the junction left unmatched. The CDR3 has 13 residues. From germline, CDR1 is SGHRS and CDR2 YFSETQ. The DNA for the CDR3 is TGCGCCAGCAGCAGGGGACAGGAGGTCGAGCAGTACTTC. Its translation: CASSRGQEVEQYF.

This clone was observed once. This chain joins TRBV19 and TRBJ2-1; 11 bases align to TRBD2. The trim removed 3 bases at V and 13 bases at J, leaving 11 bases unmatched. The germline V gene has CDR1 LNHDA and CDR2 SQIVND (reference sequence). The CDR3 has 15 residues. This CDR3 is CASSMGMTSGNSQFF. DNA of the CDR3: TGTGCCAGTAGTATGGGGATGACTAGCGGGAACTCCCAGTTCTTC.

CDR3 nucleotide sequence: TGTGCCAGCAGCAAGCGAACAGGGGCTCGAGGGACTAGCGGGAGCAAACCCAGGTACAATGAGCAGTTCTTC. Amino acid sequence: CASSKRTGARGTSGSKPRYNEQFF. J is TRBJ2-1 and V is TRBV21-1; the table calls TRBD2, which could not be checked here. TRBV21-1 represents a pseudogene. CDR3 length: 24 amino acids.

The J gene is TRBJ1-2, the V gene TRBV2, with D maybe TRBD1 (6 bases). The CDR3 runs to 14 residues. From germline, CDR1 is SNHLY and CDR2 FYNNEI. V lost 6 bases and J lost 5, with 16 bases in between. CDR3 sequence (DNA): TGTGCCAGCAGCCTGTTGGACAGCAGATATGGCTACACCTTC. Protein sequence: CASSLLDSRYGYTF.

The count of this clone is one. The CDR3 DNA follows: TGCGCCAGCAGCCAAGAACTCGGGGTTGGGGGCTACACCTTC. Its translation: CASSQELGVGGYTF. V is TRBV4-3 and J is TRBJ1-2; D remains ambiguous. This CDR3 has 14 residues. Trimming cost V 0 bases and J 8 bases, with 13 bases left between them. CDR1 is LGHNA, CDR2 YSLEER, per germline.

The gene calls are TRBV5-4 and TRBJ2-7; the match to TRBD1 covers 7 bases. The CDR3 totals 13 residues. Germline V gene sequence: CDR1 SGHNT, CDR2 YYREEE (reference sequence). J lost 4 bases, V lost 2 bases, and 3 bases had no gene match. The CDR3 spells CASSFRGSYEQYF. DNA for the CDR3: TGTGCCAGCAGCTTCAGGGGGTCTTACGAGCAGTACTTC.

This chain links TRBV21-1 with TRBJ2-1; TRBD2 is the table's D call and was not checked against the DNA. TRBV21-1 is noted as a pseudogene. CDR3 length: 17 residues. The CDR3 DNA reads as TGTGCCAGCAGTCTCGGGAGGCGGGAGGAAGGCTACAATGAGCAGTTCTTC. This gives the protein CASSLGRREEGYNEQFF.

The V call is TRBV14, the J call TRBJ1-3; no firm D call. CDR1 SGHDN and CDR2 FVKESK come from the germline V gene. Trimming left V 0 bases short and J 0 bases short, with 9 bases between. There are 16 residues in the CDR3. In DNA, the CDR3 is TGTGCCAGCAGCCAAGATCGCCGGGGCTCTGGAAACACCATATATTTT. Amino acid sequence: CASSQDRRGSGNTIYF.

The rearrangement joins TRBV9 to TRBJ2-1; 11 bases map to TRBD2. There are 19 residues in the CDR3. V was clipped by 0 bases and J by 10 bases; unmatched bases: 18. The germline gives CDR1 SGDLS, CDR2 YYNGEE. In DNA, the CDR3 is TGTGCCAGCAGCGTAGCGCTAGCGGGAGGACCGACCCTGGGAGAGGAGCAGTTCTTC. Translating gives CASSVALAGGPTLGEEQFF. The complete variable domain, with remaining parts taken from reference TRBV9 and TRBJ2-1, reads DSGVTQTPKHLITATGQRVTLRCSPRSGDLSVYWYQQSLDQGLQFLIQYYNGEERAKGNILERFSAQQFPDLHSELNLSSLELGDSALYFCASSVALAGGPTLGEEQFFGPGTRLTVL.

This chain connects TRBV19 to TRBJ2-3; maybe TRBD2 (5 bases). CDR1 LNHDA and CDR2 SQIVND come from the germline V gene (reference sequence). This CDR3 is built from 14 residues. The V end lost 0 bases, the J end lost 6 bases, and 10 bases lay between the germline ends. In DNA, the CDR3 is TGTGCCAGTAGTATAGAAGCGGCTAGTGATACGCAGTATTTT. Translating it yields CASSIEAASDTQYF.